The entry below describes one TCR beta chain. Its matching antigen is unknown. With a much larger clone just one base away, this may be a read error. No conserved phenylalanine or tryptophan ends this CDR3, so it is likely a read error. The lymph nodes were axillary draining lymph nodes from breast cancer patients. Each CDR3 protein is one row after TCRdb ran MiXCR on the multiplex PCR reads. The data contain some 83,000 distinct CDR3 sequences, roughly 19% of them singletons. Deletions cut 1 base from V and 0 bases from J, with 15 bases between. Germline lookup yields CDR1 LGHNA and CDR2 YNFKEQ. This CDR3 is 18 amino acids long. This sample is drawn from a study of breast tumors, draining lymph nodes, adjacent tissues. Overall study findings and caveats: Compared with lymph nodes, tumors were less diverse; compared with nontumor tissue, more. That most tumor T cells come from lymph nodes remained unproven. Most tumor T cells seemingly derive from lymph node, then expand in tumor. Tumor and nontumor repertoires were significantly more similar in luminal-like than in basal-like breast cancer.

The source is a female donor with breast cancer. Some clones in this sample may be carry-over from other donors' samples. V usage is TRBV4-2 and J usage is TRBJ2-2; no firm D call. Sequencing used axillary lymph node tissue. This CDR3 reads CASSQVGAYRPNTGELFS. The CDR3 coding sequence is TGTGCCAGCAGCCAAGTAGGTGCGTATCGGCCGAACACCGGGGAGCTGTTTTCT.